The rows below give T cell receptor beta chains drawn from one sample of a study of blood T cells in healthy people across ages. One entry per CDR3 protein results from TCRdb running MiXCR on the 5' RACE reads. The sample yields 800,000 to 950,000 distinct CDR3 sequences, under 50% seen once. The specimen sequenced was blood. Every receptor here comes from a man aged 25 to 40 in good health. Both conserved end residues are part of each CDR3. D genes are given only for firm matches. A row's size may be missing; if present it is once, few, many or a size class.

CDR3 protein: CASSLNLGGNYGYTF
CDR3 DNA: TGTGCCAGCAGCTTAAATTTGGGGGGCAACTATGGCTACACCTTC
clone size: .
J gene: TRBJ1-2
D gene: .
V gene: TRBV7-9

CDR3 protein: CASSQGMTLGEQYF
CDR3 DNA: TGCGCCAGCAGCCAAGGTATGACCCTTGGCGAGCAGTACTTC
clone size: few
J gene: TRBJ2-7
D gene: .
V gene: TRBV4-3

CDR3 protein: CASSLTVEAFF
CDR3 DNA: TGTGCCAGCAGTTTAACCGTTGAAGCTTTCTTT
clone size: .
J gene: TRBJ1-1
D gene: .
V gene: TRBV12-3/TRBV12-4

CDR3 protein: CASSLARRLGEQYF
CDR3 DNA: TGTGCCAGCAGTTTAGCCAGGAGGCTCGGCGAGCAGTACTTC
clone size: .
J gene: TRBJ2-7
D gene: .
V gene: TRBV27

CDR3 protein: CASSPQLGRTYEQYF
CDR3 DNA: TGTGCCAGCAGCCCACAATTGGGCAGAACCTACGAGCAGTACTTC
clone size: .
J gene: TRBJ2-7
D gene: .
V gene: TRBV3-1

CDR3 protein: CASSQAGTYEQYF
CDR3 DNA: TGCGCCAGCAGCCAAGCCGGGACCTACGAGCAGTACTTC
clone size: few
J gene: TRBJ2-7
D gene: .
V gene: TRBV4-1

CDR3 protein: CASSNARSGGHEQYF
CDR3 DNA: TGTGCCAGCAGCAATGCTAGGAGCGGGGGCCACGAGCAGTACTTC
clone size: .
J gene: TRBJ2-7
D gene: TRBD2
V gene: TRBV3-1

CDR3 protein: CAGSTSRGTGGEPSSYEQYF
CDR3 DNA: TGTGCCGGAAGTACCTCAAGGGGGACAGGGGGTGAACCTAGCTCCTACGAGCAGTACTTC
clone size: .
J gene: TRBJ2-7
D gene: TRBD1
V gene: TRBV19

CDR3 protein: CASSEPQGVTEKLFF
CDR3 DNA: TGTGCCAGCAGTGAACCCCAGGGAGTTACTGAAAAACTGTTTTTT
clone size: .
J gene: TRBJ1-4
D gene: .
V gene: TRBV2

CDR3 protein: CASSFRVGGTDTQYF
CDR3 DNA: TGTGCCAGCAGCTTCCGAGTAGGAGGGACAGATACGCAGTATTTT
clone size: once
J gene: TRBJ2-3
D gene: .
V gene: TRBV11-3

CDR3 protein: CSVLGAGANVLTF
CDR3 DNA: TGCAGCGTTTTGGGAGCTGGGGCCAACGTCCTGACTTTC
clone size: .
J gene: TRBJ2-6
D gene: .
V gene: TRBV29-1

CDR3 protein: CASSSTSGYRHEQFF
CDR3 DNA: TGTGCCAGCAGCTCTACTAGCGGGTATCGGCATGAGCAGTTCTTC
clone size: .
J gene: TRBJ2-1
D gene: TRBD2
V gene: TRBV7-9

CDR3 protein: CASTLGTLQGVTDTQYF
CDR3 DNA: TGCGCCAGCACCCTTGGTACGCTACAGGGGGTAACAGATACGCAGTATTTT
clone size: few
J gene: TRBJ2-3
D gene: TRBD1
V gene: TRBV5-1

CDR3 protein: CASRPTGGLRNTEAFF
CDR3 DNA: TGTGCCAGCAGGCCGACAGGGGGCTTGAGGAACACTGAAGCTTTCTTT
clone size: few
J gene: TRBJ1-1
D gene: TRBD1
V gene: TRBV12-3/TRBV12-4

CDR3 protein: CASSVAGWGSQNEQFF
CDR3 DNA: TGTGCCAGCAGCGTAGCTGGATGGGGTAGCCAAAATGAGCAGTTCTTC
clone size: .
J gene: TRBJ2-1
D gene: .
V gene: TRBV9

CDR3 protein: CASSLGAGEANYGYTF
CDR3 DNA: TGTGCCAGCAGCTTAGGGGCGGGGGAGGCGAACTATGGCTACACCTTC
clone size: .
J gene: TRBJ1-2
D gene: .
V gene: TRBV7-2

CDR3 protein: CASSLGPPSYNEQFF
CDR3 DNA: TGTGCCAGCAGCTTAGGCCCCCCCTCCTACAATGAGCAGTTCTTC
clone size: few
J gene: TRBJ2-1
D gene: .
V gene: TRBV7-9

CDR3 protein: CASSPGPTVSYEQYF
CDR3 DNA: TGCGCCAGCAGCCCGGGACCCACCGTCTCCTACGAGCAGTACTTC
clone size: few
J gene: TRBJ2-7
D gene: .
V gene: TRBV5-1

CDR3 protein: CSARGRGGYYEQYF
CDR3 DNA: TGCAGTGCTAGAGGGCGGGGGGGCTACTACGAGCAGTACTTC
clone size: .
J gene: TRBJ2-7
D gene: TRBD2
V gene: TRBV20-1

CDR3 protein: CASSPRYYRGHDYGYTF
CDR3 DNA: TGTGCCAGCAGTCCTAGATACTACAGGGGGCACGACTATGGCTACACCTTC
clone size: .
J gene: TRBJ1-2
D gene: TRBD1
V gene: TRBV28

CDR3 protein: CASSQEPGLHNEQFF
CDR3 DNA: TGCGCCAGCAGCCAAGAGCCGGGACTACACAATGAGCAGTTCTTC
clone size: many
J gene: TRBJ2-1
D gene: TRBD2
V gene: TRBV4-3

CDR3 protein: CASSLVLNQETQYF
CDR3 DNA: TGTGCCAGCAGCTTAGTCCTGAACCAAGAGACCCAGTACTTC
clone size: few
J gene: TRBJ2-5
D gene: .
V gene: TRBV7-8

CDR3 protein: CASSLGTARAGELFF
CDR3 DNA: TGTGCCAGCAGTCTCGGGACAGCAAGGGCCGGGGAGCTGTTTTTT
clone size: .
J gene: TRBJ2-2
D gene: TRBD1
V gene: TRBV27

CDR3 protein: CASSPGLPSTDTQYF
CDR3 DNA: TGTGCCAGCAGCCCGGGACTCCCTAGCACAGATACGCAGTATTTT
clone size: many
J gene: TRBJ2-3
D gene: .
V gene: TRBV28

CDR3 protein: CAIAGGHSNEQFF
CDR3 DNA: TGTGCCATAGCCGGGGGGCATTCCAATGAGCAGTTCTTC
clone size: once
J gene: TRBJ2-1
D gene: .
V gene: TRBV10-3

CDR3 protein: CSGPGQGFNGQFF
CDR3 DNA: TGCAGTGGGCCGGGACAGGGATTCAATGGGCAGTTCTTC
clone size: .
J gene: TRBJ2-1
D gene: TRBD1
V gene: TRBV20-1

CDR3 protein: CASSSGGTYNEQFF
CDR3 DNA: TGTGCCAGCAGCTCAGGCGGAACCTACAATGAGCAGTTCTTC
clone size: many
J gene: TRBJ2-1
D gene: .
V gene: TRBV27

CDR3 protein: CSAREKGQGTFNEQFF
CDR3 DNA: TGCAGTGCTAGGGAAAAGGGACAGGGGACCTTCAATGAGCAGTTCTTC
clone size: .
J gene: TRBJ2-1
D gene: TRBD1
V gene: TRBV20-1

CDR3 protein: CASRKGQGQTGELFF
CDR3 DNA: TGTGCCAGCCGAAAGGGACAAGGACAGACCGGGGAGCTGTTTTTT
clone size: .
J gene: TRBJ2-2
D gene: .
V gene: TRBV12-3/TRBV12-4

CDR3 protein: CASSYQANTDTQYF
CDR3 DNA: TGTGCCAGCAGTTATCAGGCAAACACAGATACGCAGTATTTT
clone size: .
J gene: TRBJ2-3
D gene: .
V gene: TRBV12-3/TRBV12-4

CDR3 protein: CSALAGEDIQYF
CDR3 DNA: TGCAGCGCATTAGCGGGAGAGGACATTCAGTACTTC
clone size: .
J gene: TRBJ2-4
D gene: TRBD2
V gene: TRBV29-1

CDR3 protein: CASSAGRRTEAFF
CDR3 DNA: TGTGCCAGCAGTGCAGGGAGGCGGACTGAAGCTTTCTTT
clone size: .
J gene: TRBJ1-1
D gene: .
V gene: TRBV25-1

CDR3 protein: CASSGSGAGMTDTQYF
CDR3 DNA: TGTGCCAGCAGCGGTTCTGGAGCGGGGATGACAGATACGCAGTATTTT
clone size: many
J gene: TRBJ2-3
D gene: TRBD2
V gene: TRBV7-9

CDR3 protein: CSSTAGQGTDSNQPQHF
CDR3 DNA: TGCAGTTCCACCGCCGGACAGGGGACTGATAGCAATCAGCCCCAGCATTTT
clone size: .
J gene: TRBJ1-5
D gene: TRBD1
V gene: TRBV20-1

CDR3 protein: CSANVRDYNEQFF
CDR3 DNA: TGCAGTGCTAATGTGCGGGACTACAATGAGCAGTTCTTC
clone size: .
J gene: TRBJ2-1
D gene: .
V gene: TRBV20-1

CDR3 protein: CSVEAGRAEAFF
CDR3 DNA: TGCAGCGTTGAAGCTGGGAGAGCTGAAGCTTTCTTT
clone size: few
J gene: TRBJ1-1
D gene: .
V gene: TRBV29-1

CDR3 protein: CASSQGGRYEQYF
CDR3 DNA: TGTGCCAGCAGTCAAGGGGGCAGATACGAGCAGTACTTC
clone size: .
J gene: TRBJ2-7
D gene: TRBD1
V gene: TRBV12-3/TRBV12-4

CDR3 protein: CASSGDVPDTQYF
CDR3 DNA: TGTGCCAGCAGCGGAGACGTGCCAGATACGCAGTATTTT
clone size: many
J gene: TRBJ2-3
D gene: .
V gene: TRBV9

CDR3 protein: CASSPNKGTSGDTDTQYF
CDR3 DNA: TGTGCCAGCAGTCCGAACAAGGGGACTAGCGGGGACACAGATACGCAGTATTTT
clone size: .
J gene: TRBJ2-3
D gene: TRBD2
V gene: TRBV12-3/TRBV12-4

CDR3 protein: CATSVGDNQPQHF
CDR3 DNA: TGTGCTACCAGTGTGGGGGACAATCAGCCCCAGCATTTT
clone size: few
J gene: TRBJ1-5
D gene: .
V gene: TRBV12-5